Reported below is one T cell receptor beta chain. This sample is part of a study of blood T cell repertoires in COVID-19. Study-level information: Some COVID-19 samples were acute and others convalescent; all came from the United States, Italy and Spain. The cDNA or gDNA used as material had been derived from T cells, B-cell-depleted T cells, or PBMCs.

In the original workflow: Researchers report that nucleated cell counts were estimated from reference gene primer amplification. The repertoire was sequenced with immunoSEQ multiplex PCR; TCRdb's copy has only in-frame clones and lacks some. Clone size and the V and J calls come from that table; the DNA yielded D and trimming. The sample carries 200,000 to 300,000 clones, about 83% recorded once. The CDR3 covers 15 residues. V trimming: 5 bases; J trimming: 7 bases; junction bases outside the gene matches: 7. Germline V gene lookup returns CDR1 SGHRS and CDR2 YFSETQ. The chain is built from TRBV5-1 and TRBJ1-4, with TRBD1 matching over 11 bases. This clonotype was sampled from a human donor in a cohort sampled during active COVID-19. The material sequenced was peripheral blood. In nucleotides, the CDR3 is TGCGCCAGCAGGGCTCCGGACAGGGGGCTTGAAAAACTGTTTTTT. This sequence encodes CASRAPDRGLEKLFF.